Below, one T cell receptor beta chain is given with its context. Its specificity is not known. Profiled with immunoSEQ multiplex PCR; TCRdb holds only in-frame clones, not every one. The table lists 260,000 or so clones, 88% of them singletons. From the 120-subject validation cohort, which was separate from the approximately 720-subject first cohort, the donors were drawn. The sample comes from a study of cytomegalovirus exposure and HLA in healthy donors. Findings and limits, study-wide: TCR sequences were mostly rare, though some public TCRs occurred in many donors. High sensitivity and specificity were reportedly achieved when the classifier diagnosed cytomegalovirus status.

The receptor comes from a woman younger than 30 in good health and CMV-seronegative. The specimen sequenced was PBMCs.

CDR3 sequence (DNA): TGTGCCAGCAGTTTCTTAGCGAAGTACCAAGAGACCCAGTACTTC. The encoded protein is CASSFLAKYQETQYF. This sequence joins TRBV28 and TRBJ2-5; weak D call: TRBD2 (5 bases). Trimming took 3 bases from V and 0 from J, leaving 11 bases between them. The CDR3 is 15 amino acids. Germline-derived CDR1 and CDR2 are MDHEN and SYDVKM.